This TCR beta chain was captured by sequencing in a study of control samples from healthy donors and cancer patients. Sequencing used immunoSEQ multiplex PCR; TCRdb keeps in-frame clones, though not all of them. The sample includes about 69,000 clones, about nine tenths of them seen just once. The sequence was obtained from a man in his sixties with lung cancer. The sequencing sample was made of PBMCs.

The CDR3 DNA follows: TGTGCCAGCAGCTTATGGGAGAACATTCAGTACTTC. Translated, it gives CASSLWENIQYF. The chain employs TRBV11-1 and TRBJ2-4; tentatively, D is TRBD2 (5 bases). Germline V gives CDR1 SGHAT, CDR2 FQDESV (reference sequence). The CDR3 runs 12 residues. Trimming cost V 2 bases and J 7 bases, with 6 bases left between them.